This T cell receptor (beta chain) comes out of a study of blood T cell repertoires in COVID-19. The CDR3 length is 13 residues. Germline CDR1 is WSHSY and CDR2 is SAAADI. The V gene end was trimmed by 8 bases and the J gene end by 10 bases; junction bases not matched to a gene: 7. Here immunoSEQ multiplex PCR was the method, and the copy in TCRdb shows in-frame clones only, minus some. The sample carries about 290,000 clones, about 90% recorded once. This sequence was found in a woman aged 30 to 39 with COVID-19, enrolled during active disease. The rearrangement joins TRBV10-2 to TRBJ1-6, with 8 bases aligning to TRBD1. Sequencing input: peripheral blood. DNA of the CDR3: TGCGCCAGCGGCGACAGGGGAGTATCACCCCTCCACTTT. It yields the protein CASGDRGVSPLHF.